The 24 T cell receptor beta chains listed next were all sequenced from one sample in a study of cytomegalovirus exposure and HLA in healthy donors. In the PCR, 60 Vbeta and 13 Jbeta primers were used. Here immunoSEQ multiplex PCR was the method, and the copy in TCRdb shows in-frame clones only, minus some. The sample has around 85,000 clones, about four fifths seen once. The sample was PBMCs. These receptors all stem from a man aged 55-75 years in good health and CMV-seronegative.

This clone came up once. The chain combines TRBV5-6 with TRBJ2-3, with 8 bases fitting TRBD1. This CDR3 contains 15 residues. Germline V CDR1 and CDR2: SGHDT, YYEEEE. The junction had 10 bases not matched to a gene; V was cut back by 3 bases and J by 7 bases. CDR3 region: CASSSGTGRSNTQYF. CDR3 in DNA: TGTGCCAGCAGCTCCGGGACAGGCCGTAGTAATACGCAGTATTTT.

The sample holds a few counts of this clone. The CDR3 region has the DNA TGTGCCAGTGCTCGGGACAGGGGGGGCGAGCAGTACTTC. The encoded protein is CASARDRGGEQYF. This chain connects TRBV6-5 to TRBJ2-7, with 11 positions matching TRBD1. Germline assignment: CDR1 MNHEY and CDR2 SVGAGI. CDR3 length: 13 amino acids. V dropped 9 bases and J dropped 6; count of bases not matched to a gene: 7.

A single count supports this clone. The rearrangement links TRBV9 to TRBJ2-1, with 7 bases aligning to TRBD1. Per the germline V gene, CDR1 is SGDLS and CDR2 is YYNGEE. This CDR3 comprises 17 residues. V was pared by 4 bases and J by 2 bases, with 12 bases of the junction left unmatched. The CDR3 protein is CASSNRLGTATYNEQFF. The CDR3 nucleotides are TGTGCCAGCAGCAACCGATTGGGGACAGCCACCTACAATGAGCAGTTCTTC.

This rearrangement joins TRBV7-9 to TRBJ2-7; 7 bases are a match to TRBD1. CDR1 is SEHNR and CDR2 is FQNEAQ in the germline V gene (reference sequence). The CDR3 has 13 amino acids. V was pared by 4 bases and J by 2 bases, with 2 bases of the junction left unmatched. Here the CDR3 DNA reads TGTGCCAGCAGCTACGGGACAGCCTACGAGCAGTACTTC. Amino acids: CASSYGTAYEQYF.

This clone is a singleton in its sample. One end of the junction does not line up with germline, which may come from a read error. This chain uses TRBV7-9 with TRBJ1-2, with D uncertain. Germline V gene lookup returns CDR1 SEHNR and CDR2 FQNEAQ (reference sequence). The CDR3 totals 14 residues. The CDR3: CSSHTPGSPEGYTF. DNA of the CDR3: TGTTCCAGTCACACCCCCGGGAGTCCCGAGGGCTACACCTTC.

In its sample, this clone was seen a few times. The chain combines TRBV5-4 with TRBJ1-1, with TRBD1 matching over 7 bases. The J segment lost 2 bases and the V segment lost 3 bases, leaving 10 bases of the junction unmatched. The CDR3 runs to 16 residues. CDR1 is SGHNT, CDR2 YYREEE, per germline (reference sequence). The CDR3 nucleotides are TGTGCCAGCAGCTCGTTTCCGGGACAGCTAAACACTGAAGCTTTCTTT. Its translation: CASSSFPGQLNTEAFF.

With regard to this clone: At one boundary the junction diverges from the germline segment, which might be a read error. CDR3: CSSSLLQDNSPLHF. The CDR3 DNA is TGTTCCAGCAGCTTACTACAGGATAATTCACCCCTCCACTTT. V and J are TRBV7-9 and TRBJ1-6, with D possibly TRBD1 on 5 matching bases. Germline V CDR1 and CDR2: SEHNR, FQNEAQ (reference sequence). The CDR3 sequence is 14 residues long.

The CDR3 loop is CASTNTNSGNTIYF. The CDR3 nucleotides read TGTGCCAGCACCAACACCAACTCTGGAAACACCATATATTTT. The rearrangement joins TRBV6-1 to TRBJ1-3; D is undetermined. Trimming left V 7 bases short and J 0 bases short, with 10 bases between. The V gene's germline CDR1 is MNHNS and CDR2 SASEGT. The CDR3 extends over 14 amino acids.

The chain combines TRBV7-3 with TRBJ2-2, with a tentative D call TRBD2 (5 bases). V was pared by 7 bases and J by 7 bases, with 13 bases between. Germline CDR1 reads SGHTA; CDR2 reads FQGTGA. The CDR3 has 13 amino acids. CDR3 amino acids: CASTLRGNGELFF. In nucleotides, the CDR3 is TGTGCCAGCACCCTCCGGGGAAACGGGGAGCTGTTTTTT.

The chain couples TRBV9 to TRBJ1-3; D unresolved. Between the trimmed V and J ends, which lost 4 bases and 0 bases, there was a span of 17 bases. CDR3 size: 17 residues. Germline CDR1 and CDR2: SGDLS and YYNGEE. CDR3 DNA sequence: TGTGCCAGCAGCCCCCGAGTTGGTATGATCTCTGGAAACACCATATATTTT. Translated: CASSPRVGMISGNTIYF.

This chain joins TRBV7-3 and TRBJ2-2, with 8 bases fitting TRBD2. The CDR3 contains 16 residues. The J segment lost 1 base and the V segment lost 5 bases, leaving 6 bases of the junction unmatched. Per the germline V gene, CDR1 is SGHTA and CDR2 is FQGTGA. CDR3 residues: CASSLVGGGNTGELFF. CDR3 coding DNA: TGTGCCAGCAGCCTAGTCGGGGGGGGGAACACCGGGGAGCTGTTTTTT.

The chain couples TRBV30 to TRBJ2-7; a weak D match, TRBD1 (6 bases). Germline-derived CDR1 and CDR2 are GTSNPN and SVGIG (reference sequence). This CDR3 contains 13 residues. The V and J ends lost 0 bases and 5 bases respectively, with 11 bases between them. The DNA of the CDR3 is TGTGCCTGGAGTGTGAGGGGGTTACACGAGCAGTACTTC. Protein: CAWSVRGLHEQYF.

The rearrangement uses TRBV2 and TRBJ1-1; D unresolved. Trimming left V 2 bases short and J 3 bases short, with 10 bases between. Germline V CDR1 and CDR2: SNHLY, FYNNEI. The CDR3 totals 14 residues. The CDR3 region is CASSEQVGYTEAFF. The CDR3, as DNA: TGTGCCAGCAGTGAACAGGTTGGGTACACTGAAGCTTTCTTT. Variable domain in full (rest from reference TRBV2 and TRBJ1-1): EPEVTQTPSHQVTQMGQEVILRCVPISNHLYFYWYRQILGQKVEFLVSFYNNEISEKSEIFDDQFSVERPDGSNFTLKIRSTKLEDSAMYFCASSEQVGYTEAFFGQGTRLTVV.

The CDR3 loop reads CASSEGRRYEQYF. CDR3 DNA: TGTGCCAGCAGTGAGGGTAGGCGGTACGAGCAGTACTTC. The chain employs TRBV2 and TRBJ2-7; no reliable D call. Germline assignment: CDR1 SNHLY and CDR2 FYNNEI. The CDR3 is made up of 13 amino acids. V was trimmed by 3 bases and J by 4 bases, leaving 10 bases between them.

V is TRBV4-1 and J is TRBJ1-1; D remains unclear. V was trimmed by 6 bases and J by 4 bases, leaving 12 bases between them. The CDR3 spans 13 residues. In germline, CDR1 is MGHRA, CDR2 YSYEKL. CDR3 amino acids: CASSPGLSTEAFF. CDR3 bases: TGCGCCAGCAGTCCGGGGTTGAGCACTGAAGCTTTCTTT.

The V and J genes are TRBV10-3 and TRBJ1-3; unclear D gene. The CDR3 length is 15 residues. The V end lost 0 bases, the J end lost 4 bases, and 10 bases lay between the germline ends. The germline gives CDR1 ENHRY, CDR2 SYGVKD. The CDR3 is CAISESGGAGNTIYF. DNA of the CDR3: TGTGCCATCAGTGAGTCGGGAGGTGCGGGAAACACCATATATTTT.

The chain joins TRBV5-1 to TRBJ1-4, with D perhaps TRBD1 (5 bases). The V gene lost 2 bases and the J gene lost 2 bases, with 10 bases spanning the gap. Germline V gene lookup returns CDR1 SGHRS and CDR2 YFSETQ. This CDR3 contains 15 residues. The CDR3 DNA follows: TGCGCCAGCAGCTTTACAGGCGCGACTAATGAAAAACTGTTTTTT. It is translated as CASSFTGATNEKLFF.

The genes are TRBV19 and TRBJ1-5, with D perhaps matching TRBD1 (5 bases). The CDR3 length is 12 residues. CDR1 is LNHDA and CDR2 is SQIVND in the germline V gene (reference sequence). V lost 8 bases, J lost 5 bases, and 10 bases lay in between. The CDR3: CASRDWDQPQHF. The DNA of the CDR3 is TGTGCCAGTCGGGACTGGGATCAGCCCCAGCATTTT.

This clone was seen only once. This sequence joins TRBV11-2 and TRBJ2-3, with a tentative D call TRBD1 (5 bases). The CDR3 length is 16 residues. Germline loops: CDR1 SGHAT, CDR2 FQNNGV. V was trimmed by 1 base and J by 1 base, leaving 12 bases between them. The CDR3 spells CASSLGQGIGTDTQYF. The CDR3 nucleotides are TGTGCCAGCAGCTTAGGGCAGGGAATTGGCACAGATACGCAGTATTTT. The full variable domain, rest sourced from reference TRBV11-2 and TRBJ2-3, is EAGVAQSPRYKIIEKRQSVAFWCNPISGHATLYWYQQILGQGPKLLIQFQNNGVVDDSQLPKDRFSAERLKGVDSTLKIQPAKLEDSAVYLCASSLGQGIGTDTQYFGPGTRLTVL.

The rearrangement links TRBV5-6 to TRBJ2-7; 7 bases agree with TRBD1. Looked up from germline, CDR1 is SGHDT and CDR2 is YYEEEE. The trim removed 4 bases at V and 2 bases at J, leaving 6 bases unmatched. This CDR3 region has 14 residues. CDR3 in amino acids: CASSPWDRPYEQYF. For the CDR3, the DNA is TGTGCCAGCAGCCCCTGGGACAGACCCTACGAGCAGTACTTC.

The CDR3 here is CASSPSGGGAIYGYTF. For the CDR3, the DNA is TGTGCCAGCTCACCTTCCGGCGGAGGAGCTATCTATGGCTACACCTTC. V usage is TRBV18 and J usage is TRBJ1-2; D not certain. Germline values: CDR1 KGHSH, CDR2 LQKENI. The V end lost 3 bases, the J end lost 4 bases, and 18 bases lay between the germline ends. The CDR3 covers 16 residues.

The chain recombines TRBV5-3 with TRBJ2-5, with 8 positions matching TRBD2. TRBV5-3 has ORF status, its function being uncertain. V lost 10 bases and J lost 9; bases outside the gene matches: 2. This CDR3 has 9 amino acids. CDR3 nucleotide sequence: TGTGCCTCGGGGGGGGCCCAGTACTTC. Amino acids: CASGGAQYF.

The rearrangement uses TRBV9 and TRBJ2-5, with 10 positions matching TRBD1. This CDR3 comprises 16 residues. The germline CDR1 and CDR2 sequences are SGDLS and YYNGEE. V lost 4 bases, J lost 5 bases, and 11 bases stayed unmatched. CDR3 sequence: CASSPPPGQGMETQYF. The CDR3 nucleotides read TGTGCCAGCAGCCCACCGCCGGGACAGGGGATGGAGACCCAGTACTTC. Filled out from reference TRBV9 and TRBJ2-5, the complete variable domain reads DSGVTQTPKHLITATGQRVTLRCSPRSGDLSVYWYQQSLDQGLQFLIQYYNGEERAKGNILERFSAQQFPDLHSELNLSSLELGDSALYFCASSPPPGQGMETQYFGPGTRLLVL.

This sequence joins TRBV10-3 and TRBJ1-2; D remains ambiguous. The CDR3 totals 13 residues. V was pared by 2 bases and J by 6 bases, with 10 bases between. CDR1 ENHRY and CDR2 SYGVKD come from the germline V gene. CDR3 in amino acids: CAISENRADGYTF. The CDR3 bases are TGTGCCATCAGTGAGAATCGAGCTGATGGCTACACCTTC.